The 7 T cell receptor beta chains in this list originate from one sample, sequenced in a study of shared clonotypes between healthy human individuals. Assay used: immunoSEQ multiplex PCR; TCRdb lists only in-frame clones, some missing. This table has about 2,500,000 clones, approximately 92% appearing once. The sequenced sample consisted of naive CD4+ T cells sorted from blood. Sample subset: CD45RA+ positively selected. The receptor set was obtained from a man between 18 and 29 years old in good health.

The CDR3 coding sequence is TGTGCCAGCAGCTTAGATGTGGAGGGCCTCGGGGGCACTGAAGCTTTCTTT. Protein: CASSLDVEGLGGTEAFF. V and J are TRBV7-8 and TRBJ1-1, with D possibly TRBD1 on 5 matching bases. From germline, CDR1 is SGHVS and CDR2 FQNEAQ. Between the trimmed V and J ends, which lost 1 base and 4 bases, there was a span of 19 bases. The CDR3 runs to 17 residues.

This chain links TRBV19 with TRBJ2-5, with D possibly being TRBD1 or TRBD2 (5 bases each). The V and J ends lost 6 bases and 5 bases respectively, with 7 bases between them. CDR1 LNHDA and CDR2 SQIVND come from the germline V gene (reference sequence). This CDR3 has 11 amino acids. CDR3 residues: CASSWGETQYF. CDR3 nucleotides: TGTGCCAGTAGCTGGGGGGAGACCCAGTACTTC.

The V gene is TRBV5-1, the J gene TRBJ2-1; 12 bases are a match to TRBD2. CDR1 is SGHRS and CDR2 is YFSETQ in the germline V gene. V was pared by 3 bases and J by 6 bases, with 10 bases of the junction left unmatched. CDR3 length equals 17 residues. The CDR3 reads CASSSGLAGGLSNEQFF. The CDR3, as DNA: TGCGCCAGCAGCTCGGGACTAGCGGGCGGCTTGAGCAATGAGCAGTTCTTC.

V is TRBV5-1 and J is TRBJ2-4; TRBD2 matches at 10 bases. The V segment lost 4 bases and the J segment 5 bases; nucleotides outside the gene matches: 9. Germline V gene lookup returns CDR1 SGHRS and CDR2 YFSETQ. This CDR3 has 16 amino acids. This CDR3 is CASSLTSGALENIQYF. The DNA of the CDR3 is TGCGCCAGCAGCCTTACTAGCGGGGCCTTGGAAAACATTCAGTACTTC. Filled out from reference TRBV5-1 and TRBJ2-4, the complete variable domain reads KAGVTQTPRYLIKTRGQQVTLSCSPISGHRSVSWYQQTPGQGLQFLFEYFSETQRNKGNFPGRFSGRQFSNSRSEMNVSTLELGDSALYLCASSLTSGALENIQYFGAGTRLSVL.

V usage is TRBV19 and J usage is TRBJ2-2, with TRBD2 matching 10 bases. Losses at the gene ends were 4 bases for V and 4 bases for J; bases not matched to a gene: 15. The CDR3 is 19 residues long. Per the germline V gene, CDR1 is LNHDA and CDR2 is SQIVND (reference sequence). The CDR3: CASSSLSNLAGEATGELFF. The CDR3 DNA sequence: TGTGCCAGTAGTAGCTTATCTAACCTAGCGGGAGAGGCCACCGGGGAGCTGTTTTTT.

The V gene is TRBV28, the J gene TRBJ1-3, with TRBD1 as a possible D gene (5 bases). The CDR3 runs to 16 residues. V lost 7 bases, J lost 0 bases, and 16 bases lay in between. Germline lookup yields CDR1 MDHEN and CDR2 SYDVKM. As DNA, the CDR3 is TGTGCCAGCACCGGGGGGGGAAAGTCCTCTGGAAACACCATATATTTT. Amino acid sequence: CASTGGGKSSGNTIYF.

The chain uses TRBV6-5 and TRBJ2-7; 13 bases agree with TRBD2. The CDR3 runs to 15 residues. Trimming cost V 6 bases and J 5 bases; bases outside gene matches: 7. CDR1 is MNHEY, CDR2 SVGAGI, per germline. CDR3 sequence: CASRKSGTSGNEQYF. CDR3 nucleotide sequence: TGTGCCAGCAGGAAGAGCGGGACTAGCGGGAACGAGCAGTACTTC.